This T cell receptor beta chain was obtained from a study of cytomegalovirus exposure and HLA in healthy donors. Study outcomes and limitations: A later analysis linked a missense variant in DCLRE1C to the trimming of TCR beta V and J genes. The classifier reportedly diagnosed cytomegalovirus status with high sensitivity and specificity.

The CDR3 is 15 amino acids. Looked up from germline, CDR1 is SEHNR and CDR2 is FQNEAQ (reference sequence). The J segment lost 8 bases and the V segment lost 1 base, leaving 7 bases of the junction unmatched. Of note for this clone: The target antigen is unknown.

The PCR made use of 60 Vbeta and 13 Jbeta primers. The repertoire was sequenced with immunoSEQ multiplex PCR; TCRdb's copy has only in-frame clones and lacks some. In total, the table holds approximately 40,000 clones. V gene TRBV7-9 combines with J gene TRBJ2-1, with 8 bases identical to TRBD2. This clonotype was sampled from a human donor in good health. Sequences were obtained from PBMCs. The CDR3 loop reads CASSLGGTSVDEQFF. The CDR3 DNA is TGTGCCAGCAGCTTAGGGGGGACTAGTGTCGATGAGCAGTTCTTC.